Presented here are 24 T cell receptor beta chains from one specimen sequenced in a study of blood T cell repertoires in COVID-19. TCRdb's copy holds only in-frame clones and misses some; the assay was immunoSEQ multiplex PCR. The sample consists of some 300,000 clones, around four fifths of them appearing once. The sequenced sample consisted of peripheral blood. The receptors derive from a woman in her fifties or sixties with active or convalescent COVID-19.

The chain carries TRBV20-1 and TRBJ2-1; D call uncertain. The CDR3 has 11 amino acids. Deletions cut 0 bases from V and 8 bases from J, with 5 bases between. Germline loops: CDR1 DFQATT, CDR2 SNEGSKA (reference sequence). The chain's CDR3 is CSARDLYEQFF. The CDR3 coding sequence is TGCAGTGCTAGAGATCTCTATGAGCAGTTCTTC.

This rearrangement joins TRBV18 to TRBJ1-2; D is ambiguous. This CDR3 is 14 amino acids long. The germline V gene encodes CDR1 KGHSH and CDR2 LQKENI. V gave up 6 bases and J gave up 1 base, with 12 bases separating them. CDR3 DNA: TGTGCCAGCTCCCAGGAACAGAGTAACTATGGCTACACCTTC. It codes for CASSQEQSNYGYTF.

CDR3 DNA: TGTGCCAGCAGTATAGCGGGAGGAACCTACGAGCAGTACTTC. This encodes CASSIAGGTYEQYF. V is TRBV28 and J is TRBJ2-7; 10 bases are shared with TRBD2. V was clipped by 5 bases and J by 2 bases; unmatched bases: 3. Germline V gene lookup returns CDR1 MDHEN and CDR2 SYDVKM. The CDR3 consists of 14 residues.

This chain joins TRBV3-1 (or the pseudogene TRBV3-2) and TRBJ2-2; 8 bases are shared with TRBD1. The germline gives CDR1 LGHDT, CDR2 YNNKEL (reference sequence). J was trimmed by 3 bases and V by 1 base; bases with no gene match: 4. CDR3 length: 16 amino acids. The CDR3 nucleotides read TGTGCCAGCAGCCAAGTGGACAGGGTTCACACCGGGGAGCTGTTTTTT. Translating gives CASSQVDRVHTGELFF.

The J gene is TRBJ1-5, the V gene TRBV18, with a possible D match to TRBD1 (5 bases). The ends were cut back, 3 bases at V and 7 bases at J, with 13 bases in the middle. This CDR3 has 14 amino acids. Germline V gene sequence: CDR1 KGHSH, CDR2 LQKENI. As DNA, the CDR3 is TGTGCCAGCTCACCCGCAGGGAACAGGCAGCCCCAGCATTTT. Encoded protein: CASSPAGNRQPQHF.

The chain employs TRBV2 and TRBJ2-7; 9 nucleotides agree with TRBD2. The CDR3 covers 16 residues. Germline V gene data show CDR1 as SNHLY and CDR2 as FYNNEI. J lost 0 bases, V lost 5 bases, and 8 bases had no gene match. The CDR3 is CASSSSGIGGSYEQYF. In DNA, the CDR3 is TGTGCCAGCAGTTCTAGCGGGATAGGGGGCTCCTACGAGCAGTACTTC. The full variable domain, its missing parts supplied by reference TRBV2 and TRBJ2-7, is EPEVTQTPSHQVTQMGQEVILRCVPISNHLYFYWYRQILGQKVEFLVSFYNNEISEKSEIFDDQFSVERPDGSNFTLKIRSTKLEDSAMYFCASSSSGIGGSYEQYFGPGTRLTVT.

The chain carries TRBV27 and TRBJ1-1, with 7 bases lining up with TRBD1. The V gene end was trimmed by 5 bases and the J gene end by 0 bases; junction bases not matched to a gene: 6. The CDR3 contains 15 residues. From germline, CDR1 is MNHEY and CDR2 SMNVEV (reference sequence). Here the CDR3 reads CASSPATGMNTEAFF. The CDR3 region has the DNA TGTGCCAGCAGTCCCGCGACAGGGATGAACACTGAAGCTTTCTTT.

The CDR3, as DNA: TGTGCCAGCAGCAGGCCCCGGGACTCCTGTGACGAGCAGTACTTC. It codes for CASSRPRDSCDEQYF. The genes are TRBV21-1 and TRBJ2-7; whether TRBD2, the table's D call, matches the DNA was not checked. TRBV21-1 represents a pseudogene. The CDR3 totals 15 residues.

CDR3 nucleotide sequence: TGTGCCACCAGTGCCGGGGGGACAGGGACTGAAGCTTTCTTT. Its protein product is CATSAGGTGTEAFF. The chain carries TRBV24-1 and TRBJ1-1; the match to TRBD1 covers 9 bases. CDR1 KGHDR and CDR2 SFDVKD come from the germline V gene. J was trimmed by 5 bases and V by 5 bases; bases with no gene match: 5. This CDR3 is 14 amino acids long.

The J gene is TRBJ2-3, the V gene TRBV30; D perhaps matches TRBD2 (6 bases). Looked up from germline, CDR1 is GTSNPN and CDR2 is SVGIG (reference sequence). This CDR3 region has 13 residues. Trimming took off 3 bases at V and 3 bases at J, with 10 bases between the two ends. The DNA of the CDR3 is TGTGCCTGGAGGGAGGGACTGACAGATACGCAGTATTTT. Protein sequence: CAWREGLTDTQYF.

The J gene is TRBJ1-5, the V gene TRBV5-1; maybe TRBD1 (6 bases). Germline CDR1 SGHRS, CDR2 YFSETQ. The V and J ends lost 3 bases and 2 bases respectively, with 6 bases between them. The CDR3 runs to 13 residues. CDR3 sequence reads: CASSYRGNQPQHF. The CDR3 DNA reads TGCGCCAGCAGCTACAGGGGCAATCAGCCCCAGCATTTT.

V and J are TRBV5-1 and TRBJ2-7; D may be TRBD1 (6 bases). The CDR3 totals 16 residues. Per germline, CDR1 SGHRS and CDR2 YFSETQ. The CDR3 loop is CASAPGQGDPYPEQYF. The CDR3, as DNA: TGCGCATCGGCCCCGGGACAAGGAGATCCCTACCCCGAGCAGTACTTC.

This chain links TRBV5-4 with TRBJ2-2, with 11 nucleotides matching TRBD1. The V gene's germline CDR1 is SGHNT and CDR2 YYREEE (reference sequence). After removal of 7 bases from V and 5 bases from J, the junction contained 4 bases not matched to a gene. This CDR3 is built from 14 residues. The CDR3 reads CASGTGGLTGELFF. The DNA for the CDR3 is TGTGCCAGCGGGACAGGGGGATTAACCGGGGAGCTGTTTTTT. Full variable domain (rest looked up from reference TRBV5-4 and TRBJ2-2): ETGVTQSPTHLIKTRGQQVTLRCSSQSGHNTVSWYQQALGQGPQFIFQYYREEENGRGNFPPRFSGLQFPNYSSELNVNALELDDSALYLCASGTGGLTGELFFGEGSRLTVL.

V and J are TRBV9 and TRBJ2-1; 8 positions match TRBD2. This CDR3 has 16 amino acids. The trim removed 3 bases at V and 7 bases at J, leaving 12 bases unmatched. Germline values: CDR1 SGDLS, CDR2 YYNGEE. This chain's CDR3 is CASSGGGRSVWNEQFF. The DNA of the CDR3 is TGTGCCAGCAGCGGTGGCGGGAGGTCTGTTTGGAATGAGCAGTTCTTC.

This clone was picked up a small number of times. The rearrangement uses TRBV20-1 and TRBJ1-2, with 7 positions matching TRBD1. V dropped 3 bases and J dropped 8; count of bases not matched to a gene: 12. The germline gives CDR1 DFQATT, CDR2 SNEGSKA (reference sequence). This CDR3 has 14 residues. For the CDR3, the DNA is TGCAGTGCTAGTCCCGGACAGGCTTTTTTCGGCTACACCTTC. Residues: CSASPGQAFFGYTF.

This rearrangement joins TRBV3-1 (or the pseudogene TRBV3-2) to TRBJ2-1, with D possibly matching TRBD2 (7 bases). The V gene lost 3 bases and the J gene lost 6 bases, with 18 bases spanning the gap. This CDR3 is built from 16 residues. The germline V gene encodes CDR1 LGHDT and CDR2 YNNKEL (reference sequence). The CDR3 coding sequence is TGTGCCAGCAGCCACCGCCGTCCGGGGGGCGGCAATGAGCAGTTCTTC. Its protein is CASSHRRPGGGNEQFF.

This clone was detected only once. The V call is TRBV2, the J call TRBJ2-1; D is perhaps TRBD2 (6 bases). Looked up from germline, CDR1 is SNHLY and CDR2 is FYNNEI. Between the trimmed V and J ends, which lost 8 bases and 1 base, there was a span of 15 bases. The CDR3 contains 15 residues. Here the CDR3 DNA reads TGTGCCAGCCGTAAGGACTACCTATCCTACAATGAGCAGTTCTTC. Protein product: CASRKDYLSYNEQFF.

This rearrangement joins TRBV3-1 (or the pseudogene TRBV3-2) to TRBJ2-6; D is unclear. The CDR3 loop spans 15 amino acids. The germline V gene encodes CDR1 LGHDT and CDR2 YNNKEL (reference sequence). Deletions cut 0 bases from V and 1 base from J, with 4 bases between. The CDR3 DNA sequence: TGTGCCAGCAGCCAAGATCCGTCTGGGGCCAACGTCCTGACTTTC. This codes for CASSQDPSGANVLTF.

The J gene is TRBJ1-1, the V gene TRBV5-5; 7 bases match TRBD1. The junction had 11 bases not matched to a gene; V was cut back by 5 bases and J by 1 base. The CDR3 is 16 residues long. Germline V gene lookup returns CDR1 SGHKS and CDR2 YYEKEE (reference sequence). DNA of the CDR3: TGTGCCAGCAGTCTTCTTAGGGGGCATGAGAACACTGAAGCTTTCTTT. Translating gives CASSLLRGHENTEAFF.

J is TRBJ1-1 and V is TRBV18, with TRBD1 matching 10 bases. The V segment lost 3 bases and the J segment 3 bases; nucleotides outside the gene matches: 10. Germline V gives CDR1 KGHSH, CDR2 LQKENI. This CDR3 is 17 amino acids long. The CDR3 loop is CASSPGTGATRDTEAFF. Here the CDR3 DNA reads TGTGCCAGCTCACCCGGGACAGGGGCCACGCGGGACACTGAAGCTTTCTTT.

The J gene is TRBJ2-3, the V gene TRBV5-6; D gene unclear. The CDR3 length is 12 residues. The V gene's germline CDR1 is SGHDT and CDR2 YYEEEE. V was shortened by 7 bases and J by 2 bases, with 8 bases between the two germline ends. The CDR3 reads CASGLFTDTQYF. CDR3 DNA sequence: TGTGCCAGCGGCCTGTTCACAGATACGCAGTATTTT.

This clone was seen a few times. The V and J genes are TRBV11-2 and TRBJ1-2; TRBD1 is a possible D gene (6 bases). The V gene lost 5 bases and the J gene lost 2 bases, with 12 bases spanning the gap. Germline-derived CDR1 and CDR2 are SGHAT and FQNNGV. CDR3 length: 14 residues. CDR3: CASSPLGQNYGYTF. In DNA form, the CDR3 reads TGTGCCAGCAGCCCCCTAGGACAGAACTATGGCTACACCTTC.

The chain combines TRBV10-3 with TRBJ1-1; 7 nucleotides align to TRBD1. J lost 6 bases, V lost 3 bases, and 4 bases had no gene match. Germline loops: CDR1 ENHRY, CDR2 SYGVKD. CDR3 length equals 13 residues. The CDR3 loop reads CAISDTGVAEAFF. In DNA form, the CDR3 reads TGTGCCATCAGTGACACAGGGGTAGCTGAAGCTTTCTTT.

The chain combines TRBV5-5 with TRBJ2-5, with D possibly being TRBD2 (6 bases). Germline loops: CDR1 SGHKS, CDR2 YYEKEE (reference sequence). CDR3 size: 14 residues. V lost 4 bases and J lost 1, with 11 bases in between. CDR3 DNA sequence: TGTGCCAGCAGCCCGGGACTTTTCCAAGAGACCCAGTACTTC. Amino acid sequence: CASSPGLFQETQYF.